The present T cell receptor beta chain was sequenced within a study of shared clonotypes between healthy human individuals. The study's findings and limits: Around 5% of naive CD4 clonotypes were common to a handful of donors. The represented genetic and exposure-history diversity was limited by the small number of donors.

This CDR3 is built from 14 residues. Germline V gene data show CDR1 as MNHEY and CDR2 as SMNVEV (reference sequence). V shed 4 bases and J shed 0 bases, with 7 bases lying between them. The naive CD8 fraction comprised CD45RO-negative cells positively selected for CCR7 and excluded terminally differentiated effector memory CD45RA+ cells. For this clone: Its antigen is unknown.

Assay: immunoSEQ multiplex PCR; the TCRdb copy retains only in-frame clones and omits some. The data contain approximately 600,000 clones, around 95% of them seen just once; the ten biggest clones take up approximately 0.12%. The sequenced material came from naive CD8+ T cells sorted from blood. The sequence was obtained from a woman between 25 and 40 years old in good health. J is TRBJ2-1 and V is TRBV27; D is uncertain. The CDR3 nucleotides read TGTGCCAGCAGTTGGAGTAGCTCCTACAATGAGCAGTTCTTC. This codes for CASSWSSSYNEQFF.